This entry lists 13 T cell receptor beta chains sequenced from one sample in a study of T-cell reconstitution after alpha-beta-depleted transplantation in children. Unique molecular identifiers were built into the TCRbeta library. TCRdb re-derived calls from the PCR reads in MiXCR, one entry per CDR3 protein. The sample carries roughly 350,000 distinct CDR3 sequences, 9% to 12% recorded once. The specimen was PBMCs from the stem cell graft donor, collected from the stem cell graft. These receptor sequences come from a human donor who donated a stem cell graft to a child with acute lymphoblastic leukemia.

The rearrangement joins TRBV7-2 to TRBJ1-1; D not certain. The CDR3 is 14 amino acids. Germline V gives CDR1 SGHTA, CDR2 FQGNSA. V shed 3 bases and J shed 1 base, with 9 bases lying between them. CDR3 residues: CASSFTDGNTEAFF. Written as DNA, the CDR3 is TGTGCCAGCAGCTTCACGGACGGGAACACTGAAGCTTTCTTT.

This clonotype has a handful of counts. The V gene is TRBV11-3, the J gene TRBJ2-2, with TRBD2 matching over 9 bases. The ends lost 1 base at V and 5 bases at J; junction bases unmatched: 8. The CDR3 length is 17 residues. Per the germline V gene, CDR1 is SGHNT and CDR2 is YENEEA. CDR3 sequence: CASSLGNSGRLTGELFF. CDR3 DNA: TGTGCCAGCAGCTTAGGAAACAGCGGGAGGCTTACCGGGGAGCTGTTTTTT.

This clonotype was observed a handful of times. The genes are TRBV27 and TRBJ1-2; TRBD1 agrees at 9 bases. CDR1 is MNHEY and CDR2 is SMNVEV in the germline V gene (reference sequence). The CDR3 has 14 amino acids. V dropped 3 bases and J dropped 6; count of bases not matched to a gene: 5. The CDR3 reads CASSFRGTGNGYTF. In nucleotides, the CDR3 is TGTGCCAGCAGTTTTCGGGGGACAGGGAATGGCTACACCTTC.

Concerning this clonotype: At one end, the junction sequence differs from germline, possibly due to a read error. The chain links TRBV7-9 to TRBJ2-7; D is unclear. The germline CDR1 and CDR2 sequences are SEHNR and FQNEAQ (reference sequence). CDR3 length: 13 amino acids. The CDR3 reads CASSFLDGYEHYF. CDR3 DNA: TGTGCCAGCAGCTTCTTGGACGGCTACGAGCACTACTTC.

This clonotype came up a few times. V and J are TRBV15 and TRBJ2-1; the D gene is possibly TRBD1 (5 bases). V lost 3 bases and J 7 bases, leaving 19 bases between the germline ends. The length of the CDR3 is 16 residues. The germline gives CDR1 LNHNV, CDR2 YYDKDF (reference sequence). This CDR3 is CATSRGTGYEVNEQFF. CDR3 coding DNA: TGTGCCACCAGCAGGGGAACAGGTTACGAGGTGAATGAGCAGTTCTTC.

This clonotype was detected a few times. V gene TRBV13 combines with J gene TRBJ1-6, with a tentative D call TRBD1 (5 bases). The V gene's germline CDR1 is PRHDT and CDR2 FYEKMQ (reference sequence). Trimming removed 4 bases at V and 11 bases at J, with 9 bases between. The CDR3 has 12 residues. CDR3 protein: CASSWGGTPLHF. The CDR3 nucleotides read TGTGCCAGCAGCTGGGGGGGGACACCCCTCCACTTT.

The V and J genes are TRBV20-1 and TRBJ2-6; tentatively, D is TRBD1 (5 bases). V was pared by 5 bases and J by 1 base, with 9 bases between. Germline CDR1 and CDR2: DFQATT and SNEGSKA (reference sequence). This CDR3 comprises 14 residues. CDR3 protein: CSAQPGSGANVLTF. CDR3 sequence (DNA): TGCAGTGCTCAACCAGGGTCTGGGGCCAACGTCCTGACTTTC.

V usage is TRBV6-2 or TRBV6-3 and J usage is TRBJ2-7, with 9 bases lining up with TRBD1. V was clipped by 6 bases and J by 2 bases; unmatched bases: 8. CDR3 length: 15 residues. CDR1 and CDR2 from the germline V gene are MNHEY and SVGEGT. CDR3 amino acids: CASRFGTGLAYEQYF. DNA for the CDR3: TGTGCCAGCAGATTCGGGACAGGGCTCGCCTACGAGCAGTACTTC.

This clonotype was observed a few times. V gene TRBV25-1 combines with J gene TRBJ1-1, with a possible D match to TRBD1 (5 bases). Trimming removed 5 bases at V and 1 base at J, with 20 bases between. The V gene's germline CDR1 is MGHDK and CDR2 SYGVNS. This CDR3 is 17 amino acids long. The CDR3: CASSRMVGEEANTEAFF. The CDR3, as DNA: TGTGCCAGCAGTAGAATGGTGGGGGAAGAGGCGAACACTGAAGCTTTCTTT.

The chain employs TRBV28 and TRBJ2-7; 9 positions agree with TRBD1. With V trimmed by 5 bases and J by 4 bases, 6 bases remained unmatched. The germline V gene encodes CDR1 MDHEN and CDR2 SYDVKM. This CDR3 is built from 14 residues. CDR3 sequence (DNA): TGTGCCAGCAGTACAGGGACAGGGACTTACGAGCAGTACTTC. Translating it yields CASSTGTGTYEQYF.

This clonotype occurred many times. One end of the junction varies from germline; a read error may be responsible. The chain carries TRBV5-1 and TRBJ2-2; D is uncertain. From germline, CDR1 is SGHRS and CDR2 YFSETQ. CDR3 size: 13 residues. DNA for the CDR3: TGTGCCAGCAGTTTAGGGTCCACCGGGGAGCTGTTTTTT. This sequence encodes CASSLGSTGELFF.

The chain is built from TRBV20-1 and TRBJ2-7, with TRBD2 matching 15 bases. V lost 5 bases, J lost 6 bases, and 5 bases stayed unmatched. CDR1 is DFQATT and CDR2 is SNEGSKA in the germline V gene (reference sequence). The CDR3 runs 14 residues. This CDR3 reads CSALGLAGGFEQYF. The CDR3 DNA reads TGCAGTGCTCTCGGACTAGCGGGAGGGTTCGAGCAGTACTTC.

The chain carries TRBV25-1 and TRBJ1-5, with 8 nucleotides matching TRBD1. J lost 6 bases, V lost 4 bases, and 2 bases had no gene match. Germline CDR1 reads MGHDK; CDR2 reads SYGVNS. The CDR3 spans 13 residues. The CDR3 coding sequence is TGTGCCAGCAGTGGACAGGGGAGTCAGCCCCAGCATTTT. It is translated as CASSGQGSQPQHF.